This T cell receptor beta chain was observed in a study of neurological immune-mediated disorders. The team produced cDNA through 5'RACE using 10-nucleotide random UMIs. Every sequencing run generated over 170 million TCR-beta sequences from 15-18 subjects. Via MiXCR, TCRdb re-called the 5' RACE reads, giving one row per CDR3 protein. The sample lists 85,000 to 100,000 distinct CDR3 sequences, 3.5% occurring once. General observations from the study: In HTLV-1-associated myelopathy, TCR clonal expansion was greatest, whereas multiple sclerosis had the least, falling below healthy controls. Phylogenetic grouping assigned the repertoires of 18 of 34 multiple sclerosis patients to one related-CDR3 cluster, which constitutes a possible signature.

This clonotype was counted a few times. Its antigen is not identified. Germline loops: CDR1 SGHRS, CDR2 YFSETQ. CDR3 length equals 13 residues. V shed 6 bases and J shed 0 bases, with 10 bases lying between them. This receptor was identified in a woman aged 18-29 years with multiple sclerosis. The chain uses TRBV5-1 and TRBJ2-7; tentative D call: TRBD2 (5 bases). Input material: PBMCs. The CDR3 here is CASTRGSSYEQYF. The CDR3 nucleotides are TGCGCCAGCACTCGGGGATCCTCCTACGAGCAGTACTTC.